This TCR beta chain came from a study of T cells in Graves' hyperthyroidism and ophthalmopathy. Hyperthyroidism, newly diagnosed and lasting under 2 months, affected patients aged 18 to 65. Germline CDR1 reads MNHNS; CDR2 reads SASEGT. The CDR3 runs to 13 residues. Trimming took 8 bases from V and 0 from J, leaving 10 bases between them. This clonotype was counted many times. Regions amplified from RNA transcripts were the TCR beta CDR3 regions. The TCR CDR3 was amplified in a first-round RT-PCR using the HTBI primer set. MiXCR, applied by TCRdb to the multiplex PCR reads, yields one record per CDR3 protein. The sample includes about 180,000 distinct CDR3 sequences, over 15% of them seen just once.

The TCR originated in a woman aged 50 to 60 with Graves' hyperthyroidism. The sequenced material came from blood. The chain uses TRBV6-1 and TRBJ1-1, with a tentative D call TRBD1 (5 bases). The CDR3 DNA reads TGTGCCAGCGCATACAGGTTGAACACTGAAGCTTTCTTT. Residues: CASAYRLNTEAFF.